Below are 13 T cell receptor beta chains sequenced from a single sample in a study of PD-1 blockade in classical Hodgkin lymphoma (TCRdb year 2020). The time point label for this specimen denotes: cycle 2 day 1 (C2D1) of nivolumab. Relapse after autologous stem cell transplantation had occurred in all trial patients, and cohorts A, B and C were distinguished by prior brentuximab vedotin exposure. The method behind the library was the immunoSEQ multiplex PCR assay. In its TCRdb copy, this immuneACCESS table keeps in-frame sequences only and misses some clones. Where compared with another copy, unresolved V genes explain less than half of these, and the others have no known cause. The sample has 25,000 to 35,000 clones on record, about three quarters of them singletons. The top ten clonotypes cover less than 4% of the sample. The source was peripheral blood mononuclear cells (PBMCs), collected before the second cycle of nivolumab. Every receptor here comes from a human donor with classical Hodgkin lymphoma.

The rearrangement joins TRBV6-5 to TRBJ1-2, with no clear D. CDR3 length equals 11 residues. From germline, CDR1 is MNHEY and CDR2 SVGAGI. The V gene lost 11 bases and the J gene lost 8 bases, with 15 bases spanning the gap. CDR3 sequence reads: CAPCRQTGYTF. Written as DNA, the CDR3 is TGTGCCCCTTGCCGTCAGACCGGCTACACCTTC.

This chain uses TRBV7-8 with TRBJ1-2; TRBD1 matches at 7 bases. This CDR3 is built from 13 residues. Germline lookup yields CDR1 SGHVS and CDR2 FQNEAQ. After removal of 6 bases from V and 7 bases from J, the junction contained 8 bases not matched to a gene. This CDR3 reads CASSSGGVGGYTF. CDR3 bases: TGTGCCAGCAGTTCAGGGGGTGTGGGTGGCTACACCTTC.

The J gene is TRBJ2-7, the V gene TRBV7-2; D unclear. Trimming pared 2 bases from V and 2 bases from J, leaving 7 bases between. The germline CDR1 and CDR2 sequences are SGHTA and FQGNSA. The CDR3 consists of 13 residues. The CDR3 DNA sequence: TGTGCCAGCAGCTTAAACGCAGCCTACGAGCAGTACTTC. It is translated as CASSLNAAYEQYF.

CDR3 amino acids: CASSLVNSYEQYF. In DNA, the CDR3 is TGTGCCAGCAGCTTAGTAAATAGCTACGAGCAGTACTTC. The chain employs TRBV7-9 and TRBJ2-7; D not certain. V lost 1 base to trimming and J lost 3 bases, with 7 bases between them. This CDR3 comprises 13 residues. Germline CDR1 and CDR2: SEHNR and FQNEAQ (reference sequence).

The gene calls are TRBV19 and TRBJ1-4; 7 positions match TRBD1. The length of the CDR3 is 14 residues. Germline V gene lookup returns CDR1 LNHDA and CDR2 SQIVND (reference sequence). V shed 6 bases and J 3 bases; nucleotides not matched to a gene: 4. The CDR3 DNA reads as TGTGCCAGTAGGACCGGGACAGCTAATGAAAAACTGTTTTTT. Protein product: CASRTGTANEKLFF.

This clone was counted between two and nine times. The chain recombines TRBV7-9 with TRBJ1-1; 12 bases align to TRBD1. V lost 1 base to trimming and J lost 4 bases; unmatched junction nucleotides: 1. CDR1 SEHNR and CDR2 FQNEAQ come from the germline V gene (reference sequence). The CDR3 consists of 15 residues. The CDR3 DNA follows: TGTGCCAGCAGCTTAGGGGACAGGGGGCTCACTGAAGCTTTCTTT. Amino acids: CASSLGDRGLTEAFF.

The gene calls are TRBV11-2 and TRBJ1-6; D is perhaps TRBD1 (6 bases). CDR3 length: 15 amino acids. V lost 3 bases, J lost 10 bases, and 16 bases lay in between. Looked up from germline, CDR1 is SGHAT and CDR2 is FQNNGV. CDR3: CASSFGPRTESPLHF. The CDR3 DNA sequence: TGTGCCAGCAGCTTTGGGCCTAGGACAGAGTCACCCCTCCACTTT.

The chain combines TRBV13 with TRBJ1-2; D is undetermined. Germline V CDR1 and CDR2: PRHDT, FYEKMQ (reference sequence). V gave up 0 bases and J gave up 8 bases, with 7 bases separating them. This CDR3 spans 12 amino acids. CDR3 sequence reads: CASSLGSIGYTF. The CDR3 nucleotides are TGTGCCAGCAGCTTAGGAAGTATCGGCTACACCTTC.

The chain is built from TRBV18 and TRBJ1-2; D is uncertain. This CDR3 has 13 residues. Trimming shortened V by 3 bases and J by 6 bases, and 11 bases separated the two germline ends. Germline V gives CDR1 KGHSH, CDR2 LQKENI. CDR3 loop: CASSPTVYDGYTF. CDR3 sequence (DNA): TGTGCCAGCTCACCGACGGTATATGATGGCTACACCTTC.

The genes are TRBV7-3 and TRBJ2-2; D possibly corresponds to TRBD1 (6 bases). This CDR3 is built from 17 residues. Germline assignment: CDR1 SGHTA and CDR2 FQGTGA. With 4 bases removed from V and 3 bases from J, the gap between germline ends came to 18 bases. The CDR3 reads CASSSLLTGTYTGELFF. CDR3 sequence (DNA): TGTGCCAGCAGCTCCCTCCTGACAGGAACATACACCGGGGAGCTGTTTTTT.

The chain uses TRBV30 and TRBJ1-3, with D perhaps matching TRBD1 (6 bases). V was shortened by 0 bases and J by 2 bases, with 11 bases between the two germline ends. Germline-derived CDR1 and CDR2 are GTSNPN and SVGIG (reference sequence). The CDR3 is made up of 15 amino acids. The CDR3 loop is CAWSVDSGPGNTIYF. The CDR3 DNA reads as TGTGCCTGGAGTGTGGACAGCGGCCCTGGAAACACCATATATTTT. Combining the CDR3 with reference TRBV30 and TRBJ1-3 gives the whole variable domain SQTIHQWPATLVQPVGSPLSLECTVEGTSNPNLYWYRQAAGRGLQLLFYSVGIGQISSEVPQNLSASRPQDRQFILSSKKLLLSDSGFYLCAWSVDSGPGNTIYFGEGSWLTVV.

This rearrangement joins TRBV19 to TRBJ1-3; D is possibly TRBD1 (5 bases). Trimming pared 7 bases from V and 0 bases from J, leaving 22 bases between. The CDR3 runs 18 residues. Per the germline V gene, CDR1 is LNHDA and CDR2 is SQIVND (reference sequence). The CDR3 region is CASTLPSKGTLSGNTIYF. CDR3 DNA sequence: TGTGCCAGTACCCTTCCCTCAAAGGGGACTCTCTCTGGAAACACCATATATTTT.

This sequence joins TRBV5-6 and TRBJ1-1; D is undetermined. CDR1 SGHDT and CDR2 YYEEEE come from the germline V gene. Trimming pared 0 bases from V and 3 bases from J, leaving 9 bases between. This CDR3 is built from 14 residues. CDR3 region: CASSLVGEDTEAFF. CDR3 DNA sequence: TGTGCCAGCAGCTTGGTTGGGGAGGACACTGAAGCTTTCTTT.